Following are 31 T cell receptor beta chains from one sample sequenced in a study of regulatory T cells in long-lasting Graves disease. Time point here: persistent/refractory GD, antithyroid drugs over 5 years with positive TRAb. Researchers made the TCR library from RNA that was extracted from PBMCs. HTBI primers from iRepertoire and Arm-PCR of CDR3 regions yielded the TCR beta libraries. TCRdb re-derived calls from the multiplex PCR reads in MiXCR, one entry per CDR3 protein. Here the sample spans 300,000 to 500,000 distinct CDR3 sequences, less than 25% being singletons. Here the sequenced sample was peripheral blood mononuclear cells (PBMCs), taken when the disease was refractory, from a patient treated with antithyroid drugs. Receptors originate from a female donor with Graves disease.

The CDR3 coding sequence is TGTGCCAGCAGTTACTTGCAGCCCCCGAACGGGGAGCTGTTTTTT. It specifies CASSYLQPPNGELFF. V and J are TRBV6-9 and TRBJ2-2; unclear D gene. Germline CDR1 and CDR2: MNHGY and SVAAGI. Trimming shortened V by 3 bases and J by 7 bases, and 15 bases separated the two germline ends. The CDR3 length is 15 residues.

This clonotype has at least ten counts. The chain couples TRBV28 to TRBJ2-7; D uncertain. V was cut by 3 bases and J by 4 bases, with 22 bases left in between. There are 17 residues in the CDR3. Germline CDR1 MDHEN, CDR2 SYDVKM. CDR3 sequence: CASSLGGEGPKPYEQYF. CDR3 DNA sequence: TGTGCCAGCAGTTTGGGTGGAGAAGGACCCAAACCTTACGAGCAGTACTTC.

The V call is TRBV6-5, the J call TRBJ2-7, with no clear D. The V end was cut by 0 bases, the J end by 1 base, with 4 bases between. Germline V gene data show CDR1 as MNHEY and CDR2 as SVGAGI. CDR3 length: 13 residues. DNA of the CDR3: TGTGCCAGCAGTTACTCAAGGTCCTACGAGCAGTACTTC. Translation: CASSYSRSYEQYF.

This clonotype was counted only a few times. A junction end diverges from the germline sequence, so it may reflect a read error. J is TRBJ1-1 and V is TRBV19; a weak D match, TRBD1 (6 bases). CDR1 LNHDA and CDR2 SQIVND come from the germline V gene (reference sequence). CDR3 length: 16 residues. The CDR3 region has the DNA TGTGCCAGTAGTTTAGACCCCGACAGGCCGAACACTGAAGCTTTCTTT. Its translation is CASSLDPDRPNTEAFF.

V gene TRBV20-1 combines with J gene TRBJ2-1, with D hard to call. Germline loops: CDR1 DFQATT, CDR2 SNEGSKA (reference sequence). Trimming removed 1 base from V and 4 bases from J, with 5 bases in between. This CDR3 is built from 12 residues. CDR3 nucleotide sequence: TGCAGTGCTAGAGGGAAATACAATGAGCAGTTCTTC. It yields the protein CSARGKYNEQFF.

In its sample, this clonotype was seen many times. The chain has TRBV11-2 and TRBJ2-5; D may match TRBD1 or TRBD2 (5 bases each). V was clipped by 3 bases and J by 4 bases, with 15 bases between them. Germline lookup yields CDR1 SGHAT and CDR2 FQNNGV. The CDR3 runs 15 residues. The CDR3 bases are TGTGCCAGCAGCTTGGGACGTCTTAAGGGAGAGACCCAGTACTTC. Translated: CASSLGRLKGETQYF.

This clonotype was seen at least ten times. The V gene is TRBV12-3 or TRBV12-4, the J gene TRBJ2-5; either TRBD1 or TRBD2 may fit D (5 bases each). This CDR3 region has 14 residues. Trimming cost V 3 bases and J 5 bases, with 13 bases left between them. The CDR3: CASSFKAGAETQYF. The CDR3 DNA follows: TGTGCCAGCAGTTTTAAAGCCGGGGCGGAGACCCAGTACTTC.

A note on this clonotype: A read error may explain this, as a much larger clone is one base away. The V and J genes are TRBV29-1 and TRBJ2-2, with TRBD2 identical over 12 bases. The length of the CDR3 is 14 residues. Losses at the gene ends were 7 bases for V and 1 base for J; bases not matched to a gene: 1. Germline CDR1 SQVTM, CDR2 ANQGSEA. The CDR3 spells CSAGLAGNTGELFF. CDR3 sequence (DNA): TGCAGCGCGGGACTAGCGGGGAACACCGGGGAGCTGTTTTTT.

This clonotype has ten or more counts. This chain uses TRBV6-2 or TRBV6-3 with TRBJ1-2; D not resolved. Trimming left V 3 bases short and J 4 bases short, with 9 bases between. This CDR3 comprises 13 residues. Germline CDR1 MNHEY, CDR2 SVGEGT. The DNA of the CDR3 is TGTGCCAGCAGTTATCCCGGTAGCTATGGCTACACCTTC. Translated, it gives CASSYPGSYGYTF.

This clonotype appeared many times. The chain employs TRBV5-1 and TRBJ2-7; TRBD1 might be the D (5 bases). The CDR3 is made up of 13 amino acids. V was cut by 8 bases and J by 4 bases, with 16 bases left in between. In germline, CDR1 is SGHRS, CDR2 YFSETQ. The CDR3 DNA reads TGCGCCAGAACGGACAACCCGCTATACGAGCAGTACTTC. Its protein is CARTDNPLYEQYF.

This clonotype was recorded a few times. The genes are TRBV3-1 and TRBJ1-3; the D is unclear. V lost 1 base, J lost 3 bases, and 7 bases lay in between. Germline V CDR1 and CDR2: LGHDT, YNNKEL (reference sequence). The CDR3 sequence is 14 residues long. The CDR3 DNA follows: TGTGCCAGCAGCCAAGGCCCGGATGGAAACACCATATATTTT. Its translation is CASSQGPDGNTIYF.

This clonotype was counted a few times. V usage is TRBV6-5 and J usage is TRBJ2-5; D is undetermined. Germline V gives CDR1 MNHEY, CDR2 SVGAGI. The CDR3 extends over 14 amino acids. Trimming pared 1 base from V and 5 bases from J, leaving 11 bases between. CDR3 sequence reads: CASSYLNYVETQYF. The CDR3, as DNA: TGTGCCAGCAGTTACTTGAACTACGTGGAGACCCAGTACTTC.

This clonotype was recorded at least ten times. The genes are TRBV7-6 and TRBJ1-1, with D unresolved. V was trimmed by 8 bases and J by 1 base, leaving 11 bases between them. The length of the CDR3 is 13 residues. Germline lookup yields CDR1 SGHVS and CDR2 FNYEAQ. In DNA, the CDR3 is TGTGCCAGCGCAAACGGTCGGAACACTGAAGCTTTCTTT. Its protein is CASANGRNTEAFF.

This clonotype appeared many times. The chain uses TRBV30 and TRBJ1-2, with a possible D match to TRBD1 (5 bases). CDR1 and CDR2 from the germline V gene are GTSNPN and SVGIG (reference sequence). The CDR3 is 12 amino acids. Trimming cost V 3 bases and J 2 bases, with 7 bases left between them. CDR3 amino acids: CAWSGDNYGYTF. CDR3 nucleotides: TGTGCCTGGAGCGGGGACAACTATGGCTACACCTTC.

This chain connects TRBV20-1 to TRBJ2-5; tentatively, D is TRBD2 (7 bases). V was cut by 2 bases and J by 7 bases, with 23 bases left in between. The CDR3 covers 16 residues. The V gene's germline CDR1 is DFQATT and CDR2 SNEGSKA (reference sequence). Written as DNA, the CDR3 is TGCAGTGCTAGATACAGGGAGGGCCCGGTGGGTGTGACCCAGTACTTC. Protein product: CSARYREGPVGVTQYF.

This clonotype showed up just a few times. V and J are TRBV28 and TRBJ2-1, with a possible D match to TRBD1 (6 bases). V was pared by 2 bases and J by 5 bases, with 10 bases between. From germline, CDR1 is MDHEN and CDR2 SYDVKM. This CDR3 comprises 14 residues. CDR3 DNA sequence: TGTGCCAGCAGTTTAAAAGGGGGAAACAATGAGCAGTTCTTC. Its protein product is CASSLKGGNNEQFF.

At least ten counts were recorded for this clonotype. CDR3 sequence: CASSRTGSTEAFF. The CDR3 nucleotides read TGTGCCAGCAGTCGGACTGGATCCACTGAAGCTTTCTTT. V is TRBV6-4 and J is TRBJ1-1; D remains unclear. The CDR3 has 13 residues. The germline CDR1 and CDR2 sequences are MRHNA and SNTAGT. Trimming stripped 5 bases from V and 4 bases from J, with 11 bases between.

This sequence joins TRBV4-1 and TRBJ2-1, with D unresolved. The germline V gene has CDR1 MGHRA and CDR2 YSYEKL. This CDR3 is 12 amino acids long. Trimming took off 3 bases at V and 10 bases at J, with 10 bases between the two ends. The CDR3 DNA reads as TGCGCCAGCAGCCATGCCGGGCTCGAGCAGTTCTTC. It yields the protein CASSHAGLEQFF.

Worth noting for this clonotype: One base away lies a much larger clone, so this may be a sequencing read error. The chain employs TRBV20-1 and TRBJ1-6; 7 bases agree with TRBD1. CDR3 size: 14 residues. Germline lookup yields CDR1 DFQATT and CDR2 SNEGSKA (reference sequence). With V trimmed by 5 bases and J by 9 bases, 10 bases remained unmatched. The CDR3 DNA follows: TGCAGTGCTCCCATGGGACAGAAAAGTTCACCCCTCCACTTT. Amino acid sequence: CSAPMGQKSSPLHF.

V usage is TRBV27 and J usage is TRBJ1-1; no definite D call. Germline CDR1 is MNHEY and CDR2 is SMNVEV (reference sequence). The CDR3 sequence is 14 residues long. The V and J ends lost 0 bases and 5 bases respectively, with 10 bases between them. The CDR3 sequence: CASSLSIGDTEAFF. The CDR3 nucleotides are TGTGCCAGCAGTTTATCGATCGGGGATACTGAAGCTTTCTTT.

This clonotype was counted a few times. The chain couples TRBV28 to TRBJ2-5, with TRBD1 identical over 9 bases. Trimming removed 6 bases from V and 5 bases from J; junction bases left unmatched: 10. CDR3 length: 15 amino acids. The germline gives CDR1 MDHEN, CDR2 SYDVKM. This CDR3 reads CASRGGQGKFETQYF. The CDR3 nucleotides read TGTGCCAGCAGAGGAGGACAGGGGAAATTTGAGACCCAGTACTTC. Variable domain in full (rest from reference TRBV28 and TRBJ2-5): DVKVTQSSRYLVKRTGEKVFLECVQDMDHENMFWYRQDPGLGLRLIYFSYDVKMKEKGDIPEGYSVSREKKERFSLILESASTNQTSMYLCASRGGQGKFETQYFGPGTRLLVL.

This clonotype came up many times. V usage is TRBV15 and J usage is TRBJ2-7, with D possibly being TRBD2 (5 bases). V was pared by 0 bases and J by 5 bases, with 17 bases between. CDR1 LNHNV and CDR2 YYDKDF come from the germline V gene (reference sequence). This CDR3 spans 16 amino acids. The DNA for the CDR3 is TGTGCCACCAGCAGAGATGGAAGAGGGCTTGACGACGAGCAGTACTTC. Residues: CATSRDGRGLDDEQYF. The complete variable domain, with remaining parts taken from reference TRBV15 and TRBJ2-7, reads DAMVIQNPRYQVTQFGKPVTLSCSQTLNHNVMYWYQQKSSQAPKLLFHYYDKDFNNEADTPDNFQSRRPNTSFCFLDIRSPGLGDTAMYLCATSRDGRGLDDEQYFGPGTRLTVT.

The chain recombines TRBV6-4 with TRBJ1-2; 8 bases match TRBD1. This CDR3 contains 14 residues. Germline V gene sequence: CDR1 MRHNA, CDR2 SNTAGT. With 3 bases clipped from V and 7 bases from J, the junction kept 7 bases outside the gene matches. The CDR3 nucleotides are TGTGCCAGCAGTGAAGCAGGGGGCGCGAGTGGCTACACCTTC. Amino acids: CASSEAGGASGYTF.

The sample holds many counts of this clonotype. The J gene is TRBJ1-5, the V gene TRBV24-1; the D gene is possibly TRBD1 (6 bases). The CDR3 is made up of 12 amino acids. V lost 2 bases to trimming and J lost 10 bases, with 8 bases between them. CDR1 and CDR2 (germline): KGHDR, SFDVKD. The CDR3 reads CATSDSGDPQHF. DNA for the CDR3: TGTGCCACCAGTGATTCAGGGGATCCCCAGCATTTT.

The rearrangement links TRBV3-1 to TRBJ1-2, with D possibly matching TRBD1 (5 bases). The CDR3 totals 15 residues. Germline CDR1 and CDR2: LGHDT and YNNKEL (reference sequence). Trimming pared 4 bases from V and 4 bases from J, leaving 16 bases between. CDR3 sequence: CASSPLLDSSYGYTF. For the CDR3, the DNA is TGTGCCAGCAGCCCCCTACTCGACAGTTCCTATGGCTACACCTTC.

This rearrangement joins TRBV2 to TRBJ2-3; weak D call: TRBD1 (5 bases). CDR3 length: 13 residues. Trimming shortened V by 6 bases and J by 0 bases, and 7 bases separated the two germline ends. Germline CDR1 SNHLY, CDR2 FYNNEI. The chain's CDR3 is CASRTASTDTQYF. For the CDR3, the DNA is TGTGCCAGCAGGACAGCTAGCACAGATACGCAGTATTTT.

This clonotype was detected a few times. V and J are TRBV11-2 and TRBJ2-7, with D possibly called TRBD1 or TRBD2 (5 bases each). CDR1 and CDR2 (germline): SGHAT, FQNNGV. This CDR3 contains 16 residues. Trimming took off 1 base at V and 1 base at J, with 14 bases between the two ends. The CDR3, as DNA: TGTGCCAGCAGCTTAGGAGGGGTTGAGCCTTCCTACGAGCAGTACTTC. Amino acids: CASSLGGVEPSYEQYF.

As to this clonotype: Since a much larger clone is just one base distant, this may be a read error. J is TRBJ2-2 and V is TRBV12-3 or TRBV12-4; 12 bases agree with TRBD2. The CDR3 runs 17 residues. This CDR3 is CAGSFTGTSGFSGELFF. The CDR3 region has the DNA TGTGCCGGCAGTTTTACTGGGACTAGCGGGTTTAGCGGGGAGCTGTTTTTT.

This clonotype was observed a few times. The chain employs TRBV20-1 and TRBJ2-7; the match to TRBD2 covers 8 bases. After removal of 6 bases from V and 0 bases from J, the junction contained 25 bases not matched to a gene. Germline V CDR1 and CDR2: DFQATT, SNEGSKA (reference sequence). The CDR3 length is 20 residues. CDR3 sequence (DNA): TGCAGTGCGCCAAGGCCTCCGACTAGCGCCCACTCCAGGAGCTCCTACGAGCAGTACTTC. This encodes CSAPRPPTSAHSRSSYEQYF.

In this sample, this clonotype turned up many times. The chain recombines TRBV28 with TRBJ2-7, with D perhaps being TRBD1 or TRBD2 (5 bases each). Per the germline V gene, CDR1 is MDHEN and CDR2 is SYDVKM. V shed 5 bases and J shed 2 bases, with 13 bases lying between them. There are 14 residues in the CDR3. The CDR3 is CASSEPRGTYEQYF. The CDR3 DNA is TGTGCCAGCAGTGAACCGAGGGGAACCTACGAGCAGTACTTC.

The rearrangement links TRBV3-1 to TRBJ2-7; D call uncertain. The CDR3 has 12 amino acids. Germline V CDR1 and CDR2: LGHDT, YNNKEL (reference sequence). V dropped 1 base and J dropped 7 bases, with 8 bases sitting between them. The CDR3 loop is CASSQAPAEQYF. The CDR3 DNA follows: TGTGCCAGCAGCCAAGCGCCAGCGGAGCAGTACTTC.